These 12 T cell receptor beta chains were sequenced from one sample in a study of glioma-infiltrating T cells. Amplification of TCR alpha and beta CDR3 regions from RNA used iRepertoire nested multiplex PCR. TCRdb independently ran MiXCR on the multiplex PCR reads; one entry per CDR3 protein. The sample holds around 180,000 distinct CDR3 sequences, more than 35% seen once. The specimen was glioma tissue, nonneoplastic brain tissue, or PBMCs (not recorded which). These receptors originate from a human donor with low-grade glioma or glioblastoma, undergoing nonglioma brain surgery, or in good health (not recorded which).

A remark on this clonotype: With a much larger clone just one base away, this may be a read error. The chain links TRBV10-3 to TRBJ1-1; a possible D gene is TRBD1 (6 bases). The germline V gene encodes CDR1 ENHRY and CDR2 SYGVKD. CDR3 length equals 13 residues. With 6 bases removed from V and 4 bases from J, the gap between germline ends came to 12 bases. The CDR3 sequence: CAIRGQLSTEAFF. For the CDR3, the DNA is TGTGCCATCAGAGGACAGTTGAGCACTGAAGCTTTCTTT.

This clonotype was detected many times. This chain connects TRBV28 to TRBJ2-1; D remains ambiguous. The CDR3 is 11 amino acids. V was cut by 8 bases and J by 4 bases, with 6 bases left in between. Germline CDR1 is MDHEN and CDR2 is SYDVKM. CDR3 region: CASLSYNEQFF. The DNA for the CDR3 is TGTGCCAGCCTATCTTACAATGAGCAGTTCTTC.

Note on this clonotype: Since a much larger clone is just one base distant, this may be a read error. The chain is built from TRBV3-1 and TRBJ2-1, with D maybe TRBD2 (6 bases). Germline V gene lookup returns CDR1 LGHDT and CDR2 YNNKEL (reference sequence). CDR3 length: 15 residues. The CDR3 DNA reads TGTGCCAGCAGACAAGGCGAGGGACTCTACAATGAGCAGTTCTTC. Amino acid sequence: CASRQGEGLYNEQFF.

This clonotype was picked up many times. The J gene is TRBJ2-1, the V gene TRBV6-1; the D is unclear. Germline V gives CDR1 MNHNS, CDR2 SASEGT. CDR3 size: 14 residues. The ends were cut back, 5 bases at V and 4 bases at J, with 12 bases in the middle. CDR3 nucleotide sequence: TGTGCCAGCAGTTTGGGTCGGTTTTACAATGAGCAGTTCTTC. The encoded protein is CASSLGRFYNEQFF.

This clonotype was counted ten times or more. The CDR3 loop is CASSSPSGQGHEQYF. The CDR3 nucleotides read TGTGCCAGCAGTTCCCCATCGGGACAGGGCCACGAGCAGTACTTC. The chain recombines TRBV28 with TRBJ2-7; 9 bases line up with TRBD1. The germline V gene encodes CDR1 MDHEN and CDR2 SYDVKM. The CDR3 contains 15 residues. Unmatched junction bases numbered 9, after V lost 4 bases and J lost 5 bases.

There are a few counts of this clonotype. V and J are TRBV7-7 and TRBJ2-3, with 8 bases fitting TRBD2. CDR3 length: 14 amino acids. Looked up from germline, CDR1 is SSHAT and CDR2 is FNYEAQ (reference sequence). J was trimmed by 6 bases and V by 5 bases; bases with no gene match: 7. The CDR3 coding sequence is TGTGCCAGCAGCCGGGGACTAGAGGGTGATACGCAGTATTTT. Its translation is CASSRGLEGDTQYF.

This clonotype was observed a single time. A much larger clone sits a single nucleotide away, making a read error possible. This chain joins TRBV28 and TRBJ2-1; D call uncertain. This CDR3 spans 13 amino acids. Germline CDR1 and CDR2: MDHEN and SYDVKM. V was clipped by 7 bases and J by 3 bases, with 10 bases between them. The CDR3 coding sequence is TGTGCCAGCAAGCAGGCTATCTACAATGAGCAGTTCTTC. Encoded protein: CASKQAIYNEQFF.

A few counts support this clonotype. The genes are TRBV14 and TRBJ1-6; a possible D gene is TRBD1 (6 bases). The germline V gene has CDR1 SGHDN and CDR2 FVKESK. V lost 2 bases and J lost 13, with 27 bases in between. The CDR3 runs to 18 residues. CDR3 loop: CASSQRSLAGEYGGPLHF. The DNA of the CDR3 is TGTGCCAGCAGCCAAAGGAGTCTGGCAGGGGAGTACGGAGGGCCCCTCCACTTT.

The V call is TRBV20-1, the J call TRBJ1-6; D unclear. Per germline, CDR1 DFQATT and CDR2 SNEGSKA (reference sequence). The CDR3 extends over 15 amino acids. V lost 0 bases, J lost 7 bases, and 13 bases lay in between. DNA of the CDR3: TGCAGTGCTAGAGATTCAGTGACTGGAAATTCACCCCTCCACTTT. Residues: CSARDSVTGNSPLHF.

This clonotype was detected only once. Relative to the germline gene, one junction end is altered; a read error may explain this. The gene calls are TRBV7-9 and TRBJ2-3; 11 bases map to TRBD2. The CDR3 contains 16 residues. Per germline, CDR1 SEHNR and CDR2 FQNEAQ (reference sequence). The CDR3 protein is CASSRQTSGAGDSQYF. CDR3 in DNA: TGTGCCAGCAGCCGTCAGACTAGCGGGGCGGGAGATTCGCAGTATTTT.

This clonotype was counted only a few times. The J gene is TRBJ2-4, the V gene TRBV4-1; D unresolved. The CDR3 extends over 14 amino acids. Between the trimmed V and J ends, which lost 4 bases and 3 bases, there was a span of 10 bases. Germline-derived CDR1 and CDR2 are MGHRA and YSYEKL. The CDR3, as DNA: TGCGCCAGCAGCCCTATGGGTCTCAAAAACATTCAGTACTTC. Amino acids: CASSPMGLKNIQYF.

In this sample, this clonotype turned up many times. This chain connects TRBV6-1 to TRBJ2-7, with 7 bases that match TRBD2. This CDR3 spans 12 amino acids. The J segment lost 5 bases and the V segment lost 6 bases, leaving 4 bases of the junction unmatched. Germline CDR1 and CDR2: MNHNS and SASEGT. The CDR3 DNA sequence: TGTGCCAGCAGATCCGGGACTAACGAGCAGTACTTC. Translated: CASRSGTNEQYF.